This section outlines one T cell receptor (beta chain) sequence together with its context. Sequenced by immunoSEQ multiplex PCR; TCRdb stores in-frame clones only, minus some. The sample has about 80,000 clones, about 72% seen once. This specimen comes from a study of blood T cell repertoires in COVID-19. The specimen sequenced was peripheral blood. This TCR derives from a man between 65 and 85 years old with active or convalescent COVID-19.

CDR3 amino acids: CASLQADTQYF. In DNA, the CDR3 is TGTGCCAGCTTACAGGCAGATACGCAGTATTTT. The chain is built from TRBV2 and TRBJ2-3; possible D gene TRBD1, 5 bases. This CDR3 has 11 amino acids. V shed 8 bases and J shed 4 bases, with 7 bases lying between them. Germline V lookup: CDR1 SNHLY, CDR2 FYNNEI.